This TCR beta chain originates from a study of T cells after yellow fever vaccination. Study results and limitations: A small proportion of clonotypes was detected in both the CD4 and CD8 compartments.

The V gene's germline CDR1 is SEHNR and CDR2 FQNEAQ (reference sequence). The CDR3 has 15 amino acids. The V gene end was trimmed by 3 bases and the J gene end by 6 bases; junction bases not matched to a gene: 6. As to this clonotype: The antigen is unknown.

TCRdb used MiXCR to reprocess the 5' RACE reads, holding one entry per CDR3 protein. The sample holds hundreds of thousands of distinct CDR3 sequences; around an eighth are singletons and the top ten take about 14%. J is TRBJ2-2 and V is TRBV7-9; 8 bases match TRBD1. Here the sequenced sample was PBMCs, taken on the day of the yellow fever booster vaccination. This sequence was found in a man aged 25 to 40 who received the YFV17D yellow fever vaccine. The DNA for the CDR3 is TGTGCCAGCAGCTTGATACCGGGACAGGCCGGGGAGCTGTTTTTT. Encoded protein: CASSLIPGQAGELFF.